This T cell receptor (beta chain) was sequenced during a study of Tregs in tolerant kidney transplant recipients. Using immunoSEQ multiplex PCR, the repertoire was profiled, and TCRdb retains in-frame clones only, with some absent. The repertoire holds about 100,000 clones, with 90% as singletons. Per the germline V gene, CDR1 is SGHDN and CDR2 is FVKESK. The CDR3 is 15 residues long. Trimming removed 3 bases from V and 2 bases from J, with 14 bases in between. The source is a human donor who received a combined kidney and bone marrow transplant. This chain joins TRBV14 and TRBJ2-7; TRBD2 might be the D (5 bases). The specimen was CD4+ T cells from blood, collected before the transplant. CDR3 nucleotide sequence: TGTGCCAGCAGCCACCCAAGCGGAAAAGCCTACGAGCAGTACTTC. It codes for CASSHPSGKAYEQYF. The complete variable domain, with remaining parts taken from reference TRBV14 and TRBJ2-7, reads EAGVTQFPSHSVIEKGQTVTLRCDPISGHDNLYWYRRVMGKEIKFLLHFVKESKQDESGMPNNRFLAERTGGTYSTLKVQPAELEDSGVYFCASSHPSGKAYEQYFGPGTRLTVT.